One sample yielded the 20 T cell receptor beta chains listed below, sequenced in a study of cytomegalovirus exposure and HLA in healthy donors. With 60 Vbeta and 13 Jbeta primers, the PCR was carried out. The protocol was immunoSEQ multiplex PCR, while the TCRdb copy is restricted to in-frame clones and leaves out a portion. Of some 160,000 clones in the sample, around 73% were seen once. The sequencing input was PBMCs. The receptors come from a male donor in good health and CMV-seronegative.

The chain couples TRBV7-9 to TRBJ1-1; D unresolved. This CDR3 is 14 amino acids long. The V end lost 0 bases, the J end lost 1 base, and 6 bases lay between the germline ends. Germline V gives CDR1 SEHNR, CDR2 FQNEAQ (reference sequence). The CDR3 sequence: CASSLASGNTEAFF. The CDR3 DNA follows: TGTGCCAGCAGCTTAGCGAGTGGGAACACTGAAGCTTTCTTT. Using reference TRBV7-9 and TRBJ1-1 for the parts outside the CDR3, the full variable domain is DTGVSQNPRHKITKRGQNVTFRCDPISEHNRLYWYRQTLGQGPEFLTYFQNEAQLEKSRLLSDRFSAERPKGSFSTLEIQRTEQGDSAMYLCASSLASGNTEAFFGQGTRLTVV.

Regarding this clone: At one end, the junction sequence differs from germline, possibly due to a read error. The chain is built from TRBV7-7 and TRBJ1-1, with no clear D. The germline V gene encodes CDR1 SSHAT and CDR2 FNYEAQ (reference sequence). The CDR3 length is 13 residues. CDR3 DNA sequence: TGTGCTAGCAGCTTCGGGGAATTGGCTGAAGCTTTCTTT. Its protein product is CASSFGELAEAFF.

The V and J genes are TRBV6-1 and TRBJ2-7; TRBD1 matches at 9 bases. Germline-derived CDR1 and CDR2 are MNHNS and SASEGT. The CDR3 length is 14 residues. Trimming removed 7 bases from V and 0 bases from J; junction bases left unmatched: 4. The CDR3 nucleotides read TGTGCCAGCACACGGGACAGGGCCTCCTACGAGCAGTACTTC. This sequence encodes CASTRDRASYEQYF.

This chain joins TRBV4-3 and TRBJ2-7; maybe TRBD2 (6 bases). Per germline, CDR1 LGHNA and CDR2 YSLEER. V gave up 0 bases and J gave up 3 bases, with 15 bases separating them. CDR3 size: 16 residues. As DNA, the CDR3 is TGCGCCAGCAGCCAAGATTTCGGGGGTTTACTCTACGAGCAGTACTTC. Amino acids: CASSQDFGGLLYEQYF.

The chain recombines TRBV27 with TRBJ2-2; a weak D match, TRBD1 (5 bases). Looked up from germline, CDR1 is MNHEY and CDR2 is SMNVEV (reference sequence). With 4 bases removed from V and 6 bases from J, the gap between germline ends came to 12 bases. CDR3 length: 14 residues. DNA for the CDR3: TGTGCCAGCAGTTGGCAGGGTGGGGCCGGGGAGCTGTTTTTT. It translates to CASSWQGGAGELFF.

The J gene is TRBJ2-5, the V gene TRBV5-1, with a weak D call TRBD1 (5 bases). Trimming removed 0 bases at V and 4 bases at J, with 13 bases between. CDR1 is SGHRS and CDR2 is YFSETQ in the germline V gene. The CDR3 extends over 15 amino acids. The CDR3 sequence: CASSLAGLSGETQYF. The DNA of the CDR3 is TGCGCCAGCAGCTTGGCAGGGCTCTCAGGAGAGACCCAGTACTTC.

The rearrangement joins TRBV4-1 to TRBJ1-2; D is uncertain. The CDR3 is 15 amino acids. CDR1 MGHRA and CDR2 YSYEKL come from the germline V gene. V was trimmed by 0 bases and J by 4 bases, leaving 12 bases between them. CDR3 coding DNA: TGCGCCAGCAGCCAAGATGCGGGCAGACCCTATGGCTACACCTTC. It yields the protein CASSQDAGRPYGYTF.

The rearrangement joins TRBV18 to TRBJ2-5, with 9 bases identical to TRBD1. The CDR3 is made up of 16 amino acids. Germline V gene data show CDR1 as KGHSH and CDR2 as LQKENI. The V gene end was trimmed by 1 base and the J gene end by 3 bases; junction bases not matched to a gene: 6. CDR3 amino acids: CASSPLTGGVKETQYF. In DNA form, the CDR3 reads TGTGCCAGCTCACCACTAACAGGGGGCGTAAAAGAGACCCAGTACTTC.

In this sample, this clone turned up a few times. The chain employs TRBV4-2 and TRBJ2-7, with 9 positions matching TRBD1. Germline lookup yields CDR1 LGHNA and CDR2 YNFKEQ. The CDR3 spans 15 residues. V lost 4 bases to trimming and J lost 2 bases; unmatched junction nucleotides: 6. In nucleotides, the CDR3 is TGTGCCAGCAGCCCACCGGACAGGGGCGCCTACGAGCAGTACTTC. Amino acids: CASSPPDRGAYEQYF.

This clone was seen more than once but under ten times. The chain has TRBV7-2 and TRBJ2-3; D not certain. The CDR3 length is 15 residues. The germline gives CDR1 SGHTA, CDR2 FQGNSA. V dropped 3 bases and J dropped 0 bases, with 10 bases sitting between them. This CDR3 is CASSFTASSTDTQYF. The CDR3 nucleotides read TGTGCCAGCAGCTTCACTGCCTCTAGCACAGATACGCAGTATTTT.

V gene TRBV28 combines with J gene TRBJ2-7; D may be TRBD2 (6 bases). The CDR3 contains 14 residues. Germline CDR1 MDHEN, CDR2 SYDVKM. Trimming removed 7 bases at V and 1 base at J, with 14 bases between. CDR3 coding DNA: TGTGCCAGCAACCCAACGGGGGAGTCCTACGAGCAGTACTTC. Protein sequence: CASNPTGESYEQYF. Full variable domain (missing parts from reference TRBV28 and TRBJ2-7): DVKVTQSSRYLVKRTGEKVFLECVQDMDHENMFWYRQDPGLGLRLIYFSYDVKMKEKGDIPEGYSVSREKKERFSLILESASTNQTSMYLCASNPTGESYEQYFGPGTRLTVT.

This chain connects TRBV6-5 to TRBJ2-2; 8 nucleotides agree with TRBD1. After removal of 7 bases from V and 5 bases from J, the junction contained 9 bases not matched to a gene. CDR3 length equals 15 residues. From germline, CDR1 is MNHEY and CDR2 SVGAGI. The CDR3 DNA sequence: TGTGCCAGCATGGATGGGACAGGCGGGACCGGGGAGCTGTTTTTT. Translated: CASMDGTGGTGELFF.

V is TRBV11-2 and J is TRBJ1-2; TRBD1 matches at 7 bases. This CDR3 region has 13 residues. The V gene end was trimmed by 5 bases and the J gene end by 1 base; junction bases not matched to a gene: 1. From germline, CDR1 is SGHAT and CDR2 FQNNGV. CDR3 nucleotide sequence: TGTGCCAGCAGCGGGGACAGTAACTATGGCTACACCTTC. This sequence encodes CASSGDSNYGYTF.

This clone occurred a few times. V and J are TRBV6-5 and TRBJ2-5, with D perhaps TRBD1 (6 bases). Trimming took off 6 bases at V and 5 bases at J, with 7 bases between the two ends. The length of the CDR3 is 11 residues. CDR1 and CDR2 (germline): MNHEY, SVGAGI. As DNA, the CDR3 is TGTGCCAGCAGCGACAGGGAGACCCAGTACTTC. Protein sequence: CASSDRETQYF.

In its sample, this clone was seen once. The rearrangement links TRBV28 to TRBJ1-5; 8 bases match TRBD1. The CDR3 length is 15 residues. V was pared by 5 bases and J by 11 bases, with 14 bases of the junction left unmatched. In germline, CDR1 is MDHEN, CDR2 SYDVKM. CDR3 amino acids: CASSDGQGALSAQHF. The CDR3 region has the DNA TGTGCCAGCAGTGACGGACAGGGCGCGTTGTCGGCCCAGCATTTT. The full variable domain, its missing parts supplied by reference TRBV28 and TRBJ1-5, is DVKVTQSSRYLVKRTGEKVFLECVQDMDHENMFWYRQDPGLGLRLIYFSYDVKMKEKGDIPEGYSVSREKKERFSLILESASTNQTSMYLCASSDGQGALSAQHFGDGTRLSIL.

The chain combines TRBV18 with TRBJ2-5; 10 nucleotides agree with TRBD1. V shed 6 bases, J shed 4 bases, and the junction held 2 bases outside the gene matches. Germline V gene data show CDR1 as KGHSH and CDR2 as LQKENI. This CDR3 is 13 amino acids long. In nucleotides, the CDR3 is TGTGCCAGCTCTTGGACAGGGGGAGAGACCCAGTACTTC. It translates to CASSWTGGETQYF.

J is TRBJ2-5 and V is TRBV9, with 7 positions matching TRBD1. The better agreement between TRBJ2-7 and the DNA end casts doubt on the J call. The CDR3 covers 13 residues. CDR1 is SGDLS, CDR2 YYNGEE, per germline. CDR3 nucleotide sequence: TGTGCCAGCGGGGGACAGAGCTCCTACGAGCAGTACTTC. Translated, it gives CASGGQSSYEQYF.

This sequence joins TRBV19 and TRBJ2-1, with 8 bases lining up with TRBD2. The germline CDR1 and CDR2 sequences are LNHDA and SQIVND (reference sequence). The CDR3 covers 15 residues. The trim removed 8 bases at V and 9 bases at J, leaving 15 bases unmatched. CDR3 coding DNA: TGTGCCAGTTCGAGCGGGGGACCTCCTACAATTGAGCAGTTCTTC. This codes for CASSSGGPPTIEQFF. Full variable domain (missing parts from reference TRBV19 and TRBJ2-1): DGGITQSPKYLFRKEGQNVTLSCEQNLNHDAMYWYRQDPGQGLRLIYYSQIVNDFQKGDIAEGYSVSREKKESFPLTVTSAQKNPTAFYLCASSSGGPPTIEQFFGPGTRLTVL.

The chain carries TRBV28 and TRBJ2-3; 10 nucleotides agree with TRBD1. Germline loops: CDR1 MDHEN, CDR2 SYDVKM. J was trimmed by 5 bases and V by 5 bases; bases with no gene match: 7. CDR3 size: 15 residues. The DNA of the CDR3 is TGTGCCAGCAGTCGACAGGGGGCCCAGGTAGATACGCAGTATTTT. Its protein is CASSRQGAQVDTQYF.

The V call is TRBV21-1, the J call TRBJ2-5; the D segment call TRBD1 is taken from the table without a DNA check. TRBV21-1 corresponds to a pseudogene. The CDR3 loop spans 17 amino acids. The DNA of the CDR3 is TGTGCCAGCAGCAAAGGATCCGACAGGGGGCGAGGAGAGACCCAGTACTTC. It encodes CASSKGSDRGRGETQYF.